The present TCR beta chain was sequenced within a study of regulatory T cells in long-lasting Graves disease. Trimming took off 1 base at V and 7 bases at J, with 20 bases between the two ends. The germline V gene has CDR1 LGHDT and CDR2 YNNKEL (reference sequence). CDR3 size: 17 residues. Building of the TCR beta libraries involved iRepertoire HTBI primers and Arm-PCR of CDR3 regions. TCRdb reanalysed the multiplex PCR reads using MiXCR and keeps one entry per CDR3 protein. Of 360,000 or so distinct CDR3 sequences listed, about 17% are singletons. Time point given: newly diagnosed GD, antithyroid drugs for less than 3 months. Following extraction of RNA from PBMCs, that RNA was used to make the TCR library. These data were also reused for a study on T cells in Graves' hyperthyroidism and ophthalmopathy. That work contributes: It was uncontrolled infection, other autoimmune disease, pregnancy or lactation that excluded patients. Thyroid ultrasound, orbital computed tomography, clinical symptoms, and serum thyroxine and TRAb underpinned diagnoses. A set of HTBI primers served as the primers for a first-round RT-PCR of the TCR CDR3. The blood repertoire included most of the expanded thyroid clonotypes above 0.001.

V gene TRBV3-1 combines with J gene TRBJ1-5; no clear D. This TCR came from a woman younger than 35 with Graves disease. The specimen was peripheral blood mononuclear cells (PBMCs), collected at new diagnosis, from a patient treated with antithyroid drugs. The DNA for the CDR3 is TGTGCCAGCAGCCAAGTTATGAGTCGGGAGGTACCCCAGCCCCAGCATTTT. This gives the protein CASSQVMSREVPQPQHF.